Listed below are T cell receptor beta chains from one sample, sequenced in a study of blood T cell repertoires in COVID-19. Libraries were prepared by immunoSEQ multiplex PCR; TCRdb keeps only in-frame clonotypes and omits some of them. This repertoire shows tens of thousands of clones, 65% to 90% found once; its top ten account for roughly 2.9%. The sample taken for sequencing was peripheral blood. These receptors were taken from a woman over 75 with acute or convalescent COVID-19. Both conserved end residues are part of each CDR3. Each record gives: CDR3 protein, CDR3 DNA, J gene, D gene, V gene, clone size. D genes are given only for firm matches. Rows give clone size only sometimes, using once, few, many, or a class for an expanded clone.

cdr3_aa: CASSRTGLNTGELFF
cdr3_nt: TGTGCCAGCAGCCGGACTGGGTTGAACACCGGGGAGCTGTTTTTT
j_call: TRBJ2-2
d_call: -
v_call: TRBV5-6
clone_size: -

cdr3_aa: CAISESRGLAENSPLHF
cdr3_nt: TGTGCCATCAGTGAGTCGAGAGGCCTTGCCGAGAATTCACCCCTCCACTTT
j_call: TRBJ1-6
d_call: -
v_call: TRBV10-3
clone_size: -

cdr3_aa: CASSVQGQGSGNTIYF
cdr3_nt: TGTGCCAGCAGCGTTCAGGGACAGGGGTCTGGAAACACCATATATTTT
j_call: TRBJ1-3
d_call: TRBD1
v_call: TRBV7-2
clone_size: few

cdr3_aa: CASSDPTDRKNTEAFF
cdr3_nt: TGTGCCAGCAGTGACCCGACTGACAGGAAGAACACTGAAGCTTTCTTT
j_call: TRBJ1-1
d_call: -
v_call: TRBV2
clone_size: few

cdr3_aa: CASSQDRFNTGELFF
cdr3_nt: TGTGCCAGCAGCCAAGACAGGTTCAACACCGGGGAGCTGTTTTTT
j_call: TRBJ2-2
d_call: -
v_call: TRBV4-2
clone_size: once

cdr3_aa: CASSPYRGTEAFF
cdr3_nt: TGTGCCAGCAGTCCCTACAGGGGTACTGAAGCTTTCTTT
j_call: TRBJ1-1
d_call: TRBD1
v_call: TRBV12-3/TRBV12-4
clone_size: -

cdr3_aa: CASLPTSGRRNEQFF
cdr3_nt: TGTGCCAGCCTCCCGACTAGCGGGAGGAGGAATGAGCAGTTCTTC
j_call: TRBJ2-1
d_call: TRBD2
v_call: TRBV7-2
clone_size: -

cdr3_aa: CASSTRDRDYNYGYTF
cdr3_nt: TGTGCCAGCAGTACCCGGGACAGGGATTATAACTATGGCTACACCTTC
j_call: TRBJ1-2
d_call: TRBD1
v_call: TRBV27
clone_size: -

cdr3_aa: CASSSAGTSGYEQYF
cdr3_nt: TGTGCCAGCAGCTCGGCCGGGACTAGCGGCTACGAGCAGTACTTC
j_call: TRBJ2-7
d_call: TRBD2
v_call: TRBV7-9
clone_size: -

cdr3_aa: CASSIEGTYEQYF
cdr3_nt: TGTGCCAGTAGTATAGAGGGCACCTACGAGCAGTACTTC
j_call: TRBJ2-7
d_call: -
v_call: TRBV19
clone_size: -

cdr3_aa: CASSEARGWDSNQPQHF
cdr3_nt: TGTGCCAGCAGTGAAGCCCGGGGGTGGGATAGCAATCAGCCCCAGCATTTT
j_call: TRBJ1-5
d_call: -
v_call: TRBV6-1
clone_size: -

cdr3_aa: CASSLDNSLAQYF
cdr3_nt: TGTGCCAGCAGCTTAGACAACTCCCTAGCGCAGTATTTT
j_call: TRBJ2-3
d_call: -
v_call: TRBV7-8
clone_size: -

cdr3_aa: CASSSQGQYTGELFF
cdr3_nt: TGTGCCAGCAGCTCACAGGGACAGTACACCGGGGAGCTGTTTTTT
j_call: TRBJ2-2
d_call: TRBD1
v_call: TRBV5-5
clone_size: -

cdr3_aa: CASIQGVGTEAFF
cdr3_nt: TGTGCCAGCATCCAGGGGGTGGGCACTGAAGCTTTCTTT
j_call: TRBJ1-1
d_call: TRBD1
v_call: TRBV5-6
clone_size: -

cdr3_aa: CASSLAGQSYNEQFF
cdr3_nt: TGCGCCAGCAGCTTGGCGGGACAGAGTTACAATGAGCAGTTCTTC
j_call: TRBJ2-1
d_call: TRBD1
v_call: TRBV5-1
clone_size: -

cdr3_aa: CASSQERGSPLHF
cdr3_nt: TGTGCCAGCAGCCAAGAAAGGGGTTCACCCCTCCACTTT
j_call: TRBJ1-6
d_call: -
v_call: TRBV4-2
clone_size: -

cdr3_aa: CASRKREAYEQYF
cdr3_nt: TGTGCCAGTAGGAAGCGGGAGGCCTACGAGCAGTACTTC
j_call: TRBJ2-7
d_call: TRBD2
v_call: TRBV6-5
clone_size: -

cdr3_aa: CSASSGRGTDTQYF
cdr3_nt: TGCAGTGCTAGTTCGGGGCGGGGTACGGATACGCAGTATTTT
j_call: TRBJ2-3
d_call: -
v_call: TRBV20-1
clone_size: -

cdr3_aa: CASSPPGRGGTGELFF
cdr3_nt: TGTGCCAGCAGTCCTCCGGGCAGAGGAGGCACCGGGGAGCTGTTTTTT
j_call: TRBJ2-2
d_call: -
v_call: TRBV7-9
clone_size: -

cdr3_aa: CASSQDVTSGEETQYF
cdr3_nt: TGTGCCAGCAGCCAAGATGTGACTAGCGGGGAAGAGACCCAGTACTTC
j_call: TRBJ2-5
d_call: TRBD2
v_call: TRBV4-2
clone_size: -

cdr3_aa: CASSIRQNRGMDYGYTF
cdr3_nt: TGTGCCAGCAGCATCAGACAGAACAGGGGTATGGACTATGGCTACACCTTC
j_call: TRBJ1-2
d_call: TRBD1
v_call: TRBV5-8
clone_size: few

cdr3_aa: CACYYGERSYEQYF
cdr3_nt: TGTGCCTGTTACTACGGGGAGAGGTCCTACGAGCAGTACTTC
j_call: TRBJ2-7
d_call: -
v_call: TRBV30
clone_size: -

cdr3_aa: CASSLDANEQYF
cdr3_nt: TGTGCCAGCAGCTTAGACGCGAACGAGCAGTACTTC
j_call: TRBJ2-7
d_call: -
v_call: TRBV11-3
clone_size: -

cdr3_aa: CASSSSKTSDTQYF
cdr3_nt: TGTGCCAGCAGTTCCTCCAAGACTTCAGATACGCAGTATTTT
j_call: TRBJ2-3
d_call: -
v_call: TRBV2
clone_size: -

cdr3_aa: CASSVGQGNQPQHF
cdr3_nt: TGCGCCAGCAGCGTGGGACAGGGGAATCAGCCCCAGCATTTT
j_call: TRBJ1-5
d_call: TRBD1
v_call: TRBV5-1
clone_size: once

cdr3_aa: CAISESYRGVGYGYTF
cdr3_nt: TGTGCCATCAGTGAGTCATACAGGGGAGTCGGATATGGCTACACCTTC
j_call: TRBJ1-2
d_call: TRBD1
v_call: TRBV10-3
clone_size: -

cdr3_aa: CASSMGGGGDTQYF
cdr3_nt: TGTGCCAGTAGTATGGGCGGGGGGGGAGATACGCAGTATTTT
j_call: TRBJ2-3
d_call: TRBD2
v_call: TRBV19
clone_size: once

cdr3_aa: CASSITGQGALRSNQPQHF
cdr3_nt: TGTGCCAGTAGTATAACGGGACAGGGGGCGCTTAGAAGCAATCAGCCCCAGCATTTT
j_call: TRBJ1-5
d_call: TRBD1
v_call: TRBV19
clone_size: once

cdr3_aa: CAWKESGTPYSSYNSPLHF
cdr3_nt: TGTGCCTGGAAAGAGAGTGGGACACCGTATAGCTCCTATAATTCACCCCTCCACTTT
j_call: TRBJ1-6
d_call: -
v_call: TRBV30
clone_size: -

cdr3_aa: CASSPGLLNTGELFF
cdr3_nt: TGTGCCAGCAGCCCGGGACTATTGAACACCGGGGAGCTGTTTTTT
j_call: TRBJ2-2
d_call: TRBD2
v_call: TRBV3-1/TRBV3-2
clone_size: -

cdr3_aa: CASSLGGSSGGYTF
cdr3_nt: TGTGCCAGCAGCTTGGGAGGGAGCAGCGGTGGCTACACCTTC
j_call: TRBJ1-2
d_call: -
v_call: TRBV5-5
clone_size: -

cdr3_aa: CASSFPGLAGGLTGELFF
cdr3_nt: TGTGCCAGCAGCTTTCCCGGACTAGCGGGGGGTCTCACCGGGGAGCTGTTTTTT
j_call: TRBJ2-2
d_call: TRBD2
v_call: TRBV13
clone_size: -

cdr3_aa: CASSFPGSGETQYF
cdr3_nt: TGTGCCAGCAGCTTCCCGGGGTCGGGGGAGACCCAGTACTTC
j_call: TRBJ2-5
d_call: -
v_call: TRBV7-2
clone_size: -

cdr3_aa: CASSIQGLRGANVLTF
cdr3_nt: TGTGCCAGTAGTATCCAGGGACTTCGAGGGGCCAACGTCCTGACTTTC
j_call: TRBJ2-6
d_call: -
v_call: TRBV19
clone_size: -

cdr3_aa: CASSQDYYYEQYF
cdr3_nt: TGTGCCAGCAGCCAGGACTATTACTACGAGCAGTACTTC
j_call: TRBJ2-7
d_call: -
v_call: TRBV3-1/TRBV3-2
clone_size: -

cdr3_aa: CASSFGSAYEQYF
cdr3_nt: TGTGCCAGCAGTTTCGGGTCTGCCTACGAGCAGTACTTC
j_call: TRBJ2-7
d_call: -
v_call: TRBV12-3/TRBV12-4
clone_size: -

cdr3_aa: CASSPDWPNTGELFF
cdr3_nt: TGTGCCAGCAGCCCGGACTGGCCGAACACCGGGGAGCTGTTTTTT
j_call: TRBJ2-2
d_call: -
v_call: TRBV7-8
clone_size: -

cdr3_aa: CASSLARGTPYGYTF
cdr3_nt: TGTGCCAGCAGCTTAGCGCGCGGTACTCCCTATGGCTACACCTTC
j_call: TRBJ1-2
d_call: -
v_call: TRBV7-2
clone_size: -

cdr3_aa: CASSHLGNTEAFF
cdr3_nt: TGCGCCAGCAGCCATCTAGGGAACACTGAAGCTTTCTTT
j_call: TRBJ1-1
d_call: -
v_call: TRBV4-1
clone_size: -

cdr3_aa: CASSNPRQGLYGYTF
cdr3_nt: TGTGCCAGCAGCAACCCCCGTCAGGGCCTCTATGGCTACACCTTC
j_call: TRBJ1-2
d_call: -
v_call: TRBV7-8
clone_size: -

cdr3_aa: CASSVRQGGRFTGELFF
cdr3_nt: TGTGCCAGCAGCGTACGACAGGGAGGTCGGTTTACCGGGGAGCTGTTTTTT
j_call: TRBJ2-2
d_call: -
v_call: TRBV7-2
clone_size: -

cdr3_aa: CASSYRNQAYGYTF
cdr3_nt: TGTGCCAGCAGTTACAGGAACCAGGCCTATGGCTACACCTTC
j_call: TRBJ1-2
d_call: -
v_call: TRBV6-5
clone_size: few

cdr3_aa: CASRVEGQQPQHF
cdr3_nt: TGTGCCAGCAGAGTCGAGGGTCAGCAGCCCCAGCATTTT
j_call: TRBJ1-5
d_call: -
v_call: TRBV2
clone_size: -

cdr3_aa: CSVLGTSEADTQYF
cdr3_nt: TGCAGCGTGCTCGGGACTAGCGAAGCAGATACGCAGTATTTT
j_call: TRBJ2-3
d_call: TRBD2
v_call: TRBV29-1
clone_size: -

cdr3_aa: CASSLGRAGVFNEQFF
cdr3_nt: TGTGCCAGCAGCTTGGGTAGGGCAGGGGTCTTTAATGAGCAGTTCTTC
j_call: TRBJ2-1
d_call: -
v_call: TRBV5-4
clone_size: -